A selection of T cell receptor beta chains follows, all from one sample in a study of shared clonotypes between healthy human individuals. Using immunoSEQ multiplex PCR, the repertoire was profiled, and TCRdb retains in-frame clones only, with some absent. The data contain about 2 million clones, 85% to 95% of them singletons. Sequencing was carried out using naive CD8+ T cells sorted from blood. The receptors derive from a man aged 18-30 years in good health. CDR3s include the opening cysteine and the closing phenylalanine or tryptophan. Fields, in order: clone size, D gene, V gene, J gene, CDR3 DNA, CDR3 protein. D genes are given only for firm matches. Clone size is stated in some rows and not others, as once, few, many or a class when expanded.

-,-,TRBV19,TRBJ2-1,TGTGCCAGTAGTATACCGAATGATGGGGGCGGGGATGAGCAGTTCTTC,CASSIPNDGGGDEQFF
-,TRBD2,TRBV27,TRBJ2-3,TGTGCCAGCAGTGGCCTAGCGGGGTTTAGCACAGATACGCAGTATTTT,CASSGLAGFSTDTQYF
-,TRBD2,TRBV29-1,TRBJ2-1,TGCAGCGTTGGGGGACTAGCGGGAGGGAGCTCCTACAATGAGCAGTTCTTC,CSVGGLAGGSSYNEQFF
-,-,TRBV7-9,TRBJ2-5,TGTGCCAGCAGCCCGGTACTGCTCCAAGAGACCCAGTACTTC,CASSPVLLQETQYF
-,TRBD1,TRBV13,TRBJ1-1,TGTGCCAGCATCAGGGGGGGGTCCCCCCTTATGAACACTGAAGCTTTCTTT,CASIRGGSPLMNTEAFF
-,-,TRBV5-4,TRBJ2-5,TGTGCCAGCAGCTTGGTGGAGCAAGAGACCCAGTACTTC,CASSLVEQETQYF
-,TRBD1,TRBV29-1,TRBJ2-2,TGCAGCGTCCGGGACAGGGAATTCGCCGGGGAGCTGTTTTTT,CSVRDREFAGELFF
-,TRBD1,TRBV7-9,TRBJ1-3,TGTGCCAGCAGGCAAGGGACAGCGGCTGGAAACACCATATATTTT,CASRQGTAAGNTIYF
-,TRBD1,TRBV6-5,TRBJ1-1,TGTGCCAGCAGCCCGTCGGGGACAGGGGTGACTGAAGCTTTCTTT,CASSPSGTGVTEAFF
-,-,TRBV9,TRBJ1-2,TGTGCCAGCAGCGTAGGAAGGGACTATGGCTACACCTTC,CASSVGRDYGYTF
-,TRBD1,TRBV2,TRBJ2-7,TGTGCCAGCAGTGCGCGGACAGGGGGGTTGGAGCAGTACTTC,CASSARTGGLEQYF
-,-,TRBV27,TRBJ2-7,TGTGCCAGCAGTCTGGACATAGACTACGAGCAGTACTTC,CASSLDIDYEQYF
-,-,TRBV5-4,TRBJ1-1,TGTGCCAGCAGCTTGGCGGGAATTAACACTGAAGCTTTCTTT,CASSLAGINTEAFF
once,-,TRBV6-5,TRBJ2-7,TGTGCCAGCAGCCCCGACTCGTACTCCTACGAGCAGTACTTC,CASSPDSYSYEQYF
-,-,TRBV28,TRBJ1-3,TGTGCCAGCAGTTGGAAGTCCTCTGGAAACACCATATATTTT,CASSWKSSGNTIYF
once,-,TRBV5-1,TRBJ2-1,TGCGCCAGCAGCTTGGAGGGTCTGAGGCTAAGCTCCTACAATGAGCAGTTCTTC,CASSLEGLRLSSYNEQFF
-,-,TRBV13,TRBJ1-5,TGTGCCAGCAGCGCCCCAGGACAGCCCCAGCATTTT,CASSAPGQPQHF
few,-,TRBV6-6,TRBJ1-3,TGTGCCAGCAGTACCGATATATTCGGCTCTGGAAACACCATATATTTT,CASSTDIFGSGNTIYF